The present T cell receptor (beta chain) was sequenced within a study of T cells expressing NK-cell markers. Reprocessing the 5' RACE reads, TCRdb reports a single entry for every CDR3 protein and omits DNA. The repertoire shows about 550,000 distinct CDR3 sequences; the top ten hold around 4%. This CDR3 is built from 15 residues. Germline V gives CDR1 SGHDT, CDR2 YYEEEE. This chain links TRBV5-6 with TRBJ2-3. Source material: blood T cells: a sorted CD56 or NKG2C T cell subset, CD4+ or CD8+ T cells, or bulk PBMC T cells (not recorded which). This TCR derives from a man aged 18 to 29 in good health. The CDR3 region is CASSFVGRGSDTQYF.